The sequence of this TCR beta chain was determined in a study of T cells after yellow fever vaccination. Study findings and constraints: Reappearance after the booster was seen for most primary-vaccination clones, at 95% to 97% CD4 and around 90% CD8.

Worth noting for this clonotype: Its target is not known.

TCRdb re-derived calls from the 5' RACE reads in MiXCR, one entry per CDR3 protein. The sample lists 300,000 or so distinct CDR3 sequences, around 13% seen once, with approximately 0.49% in the top ten. This CDR3 has 15 amino acids. The trim removed 5 bases at V and 7 bases at J, leaving 9 bases unmatched. The TCR was taken from a man younger than 45 who received the YFV17D yellow fever vaccine. The genes are TRBV12-3 or TRBV12-4 and TRBJ1-5; TRBD1 aligns across 9 bases. This sample comprised CD4+ T cells sorted from PBMCs, obtained 45 days after the yellow fever booster vaccination. CDR3: CASSPPGQGRQPQHF. The CDR3 coding sequence is TGTGCCAGCAGTCCACCGGGACAGGGTCGACAGCCCCAGCATTTT.